The 24 T cell receptor beta chains reported below all come from one sample, sequenced in a study of cytomegalovirus exposure and HLA in healthy donors (dated 2017 in TCRdb). Library prep was done by the immunoSEQ multiplex PCR assay. For the multiplex PCR, a mixture combining 60 forward primers for TCR Vbeta segments and 13 reverse primers for TCR Jbeta segments was used. Entries here come from immuneACCESS through TCRdb and include only in-frame sequences with V and J called. Some clones fail to appear in such tables; in the studies checked, an unresolved V gene covers under half of the shortfall, and the cause of the remainder is unknown. The sample includes fewer than 250,000 clones, with roughly 80% observed a single time. The ten most abundant clones make up about 3% of the sample. Sequences were obtained from PBMCs. The receptors stem from a man aged 25-40 years in good health and CMV-seronegative.

The table lists this clone with a count of one. The chain employs TRBV5-1 and TRBJ2-5, with TRBD1 matching over 8 bases. The CDR3 consists of 15 residues. Looked up from germline, CDR1 is SGHRS and CDR2 is YFSETQ. Trimming took 3 bases from V and 3 from J; bases not matched to a gene: 7. The CDR3 loop is CASSYGQGGEETQYF. CDR3 bases: TGCGCCAGCAGCTATGGACAGGGCGGGGAAGAGACCCAGTACTTC.

V is TRBV5-1 and J is TRBJ2-1; weak D call: TRBD2 (6 bases). With 4 bases removed from V and 9 bases from J, the gap between germline ends came to 17 bases. CDR3 length: 14 residues. The germline CDR1 and CDR2 sequences are SGHRS and YFSETQ. The CDR3, as DNA: TGCGCCAGCAGCGGGGACTCCGAGGGGCCTGAGCAGTTCTTC. It encodes CASSGDSEGPEQFF. Using reference TRBV5-1 and TRBJ2-1 for the parts outside the CDR3, the full variable domain is KAGVTQTPRYLIKTRGQQVTLSCSPISGHRSVSWYQQTPGQGLQFLFEYFSETQRNKGNFPGRFSGRQFSNSRSEMNVSTLELGDSALYLCASSGDSEGPEQFFGPGTRLTVL.

The chain has TRBV28 and TRBJ1-5; D may be TRBD1 (6 bases). Germline V lookup: CDR1 MDHEN, CDR2 SYDVKM. V was clipped by 3 bases and J by 7 bases, with 16 bases between them. The CDR3 length is 15 residues. The CDR3 region has the DNA TGTGCCAGCAGTTTGAGAATGGGGGGGGCCCAGCCCCAGCATTTT. Its protein is CASSLRMGGAQPQHF.

The chain joins TRBV4-2 to TRBJ2-1; unclear D gene. Trimming took 1 base from V and 5 from J, leaving 6 bases between them. This CDR3 has 13 amino acids. The germline CDR1 and CDR2 sequences are LGHNA and YNFKEQ. The CDR3 DNA reads as TGTGCCAGCAGCCAAGTAAGCGACAATGAGCAGTTCTTC. Encoded protein: CASSQVSDNEQFF.

A few counts support this clone. V usage is TRBV11-2 and J usage is TRBJ2-3, with D possibly matching TRBD1 (7 bases). Per germline, CDR1 SGHAT and CDR2 FQNNGV. CDR3 size: 16 residues. Trimming took 2 bases from V and 1 from J, leaving 13 bases between them. The CDR3 region is CASSLLGGGGTDTQYF. CDR3 in DNA: TGTGCCAGCAGCTTATTAGGGGGCGGGGGCACAGATACGCAGTATTTT. The complete variable domain, with remaining parts taken from reference TRBV11-2 and TRBJ2-3, reads EAGVAQSPRYKIIEKRQSVAFWCNPISGHATLYWYQQILGQGPKLLIQFQNNGVVDDSQLPKDRFSAERLKGVDSTLKIQPAKLEDSAVYLCASSLLGGGGTDTQYFGPGTRLTVL.

This clone was picked up a small number of times. The rearrangement uses TRBV4-1 and TRBJ2-1, with D possibly TRBD2 on 6 matching bases. V lost 5 bases, J lost 9 bases, and 17 bases lay in between. CDR3 length equals 14 residues. The germline V gene encodes CDR1 MGHRA and CDR2 YSYEKL. Here the CDR3 DNA reads TGCGCCAGCAGCAAGGTTTTGGGGGGTAGTGAGCAGTTCTTC. Translation: CASSKVLGGSEQFF.

The chain links TRBV11-2 to TRBJ1-6; TRBD1 agrees at 7 bases. The germline CDR1 and CDR2 sequences are SGHAT and FQNNGV. The CDR3 runs to 15 residues. The J segment lost 7 bases and the V segment lost 1 base, leaving 4 bases of the junction unmatched. Here the CDR3 DNA reads TGTGCCAGCAGCTTAGTGAGGGGGCTCAATTCACCCCTCCACTTT. It specifies CASSLVRGLNSPLHF.

J is TRBJ1-4 and V is TRBV28; D might be TRBD1 (5 bases). Per germline, CDR1 MDHEN and CDR2 SYDVKM. Between the trimmed V and J ends, which lost 8 bases and 6 bases, there was a span of 19 bases. The CDR3 sequence is 15 residues long. Written as DNA, the CDR3 is TGTGCCAGCGGGGAGAGGGACTACGGGGATGAAAAACTGTTTTTT. Residues: CASGERDYGDEKLFF.

The V gene is TRBV18, the J gene TRBJ1-1, with D hard to call. The ends were cut back, 5 bases at V and 1 base at J, with 8 bases in the middle. The V gene's germline CDR1 is KGHSH and CDR2 LQKENI. CDR3 length equals 13 residues. The CDR3 DNA sequence: TGTGCCAGCTCAGAGGGCGGGAACACTGAAGCTTTCTTT. Its translation is CASSEGGNTEAFF.

The rearrangement joins TRBV11-3 to TRBJ2-1; D gene uncertain. Germline values: CDR1 SGHNT, CDR2 YENEEA. This CDR3 spans 15 amino acids. Trimming shortened V by 4 bases and J by 8 bases, and 18 bases separated the two germline ends. The CDR3 DNA follows: TGTGCCAGCAGCTCGCGCTTCATAATAAGCCATGAGCAGTTCTTC. Its protein product is CASSSRFIISHEQFF.

The chain is built from TRBV7-9 and TRBJ2-2, with no clear D. The germline V and J ends were trimmed by 7 bases and 3 bases, with 9 bases remaining between them. The CDR3 sequence is 13 residues long. The germline gives CDR1 SEHNR, CDR2 FQNEAQ (reference sequence). In nucleotides, the CDR3 is TGTGCCAGCACTAGAGGTGACACCGGGGAGCTGTTTTTT. Its translation is CASTRGDTGELFF.

This clone was found once. V usage is TRBV27 and J usage is TRBJ2-7; 8 nucleotides line up with TRBD1. The V gene end was trimmed by 2 bases and the J gene end by 3 bases; junction bases not matched to a gene: 9. The CDR3 is made up of 16 amino acids. Germline values: CDR1 MNHEY, CDR2 SMNVEV (reference sequence). This CDR3 reads CASSLKFTGGYYEQYF. The CDR3 nucleotides are TGTGCCAGCAGTTTAAAGTTCACAGGGGGGTACTACGAGCAGTACTTC.

This chain links TRBV5-6 with TRBJ1-4; 7 bases match TRBD1. This CDR3 is built from 15 residues. The ends lost 4 bases at V and 3 bases at J; junction bases unmatched: 6. Germline CDR1 reads SGHDT; CDR2 reads YYEEEE. CDR3 DNA: TGTGCCAGCAGCCGGGACAGTGGAGCTAATGAAAAACTGTTTTTT. This gives the protein CASSRDSGANEKLFF.

Regarding this clone: At one end, the junction sequence differs from germline, possibly due to a read error. The chain joins TRBV6-5 to TRBJ2-5, with D possibly TRBD1 on 7 matching bases. Germline V lookup: CDR1 MNHEY, CDR2 SVGAGI. CDR3 length: 14 residues. CDR3 loop: CASSRQGGQEAQYF. The DNA of the CDR3 is TGTGCCAGCAGCCGACAGGGAGGCCAAGAGGCCCAGTACTTC.

The chain links TRBV13 to TRBJ1-2; maybe TRBD1 (5 bases). The V and J ends lost 4 bases and 8 bases respectively, with 14 bases between them. The CDR3 sequence is 13 residues long. Germline CDR1 and CDR2: PRHDT and FYEKMQ (reference sequence). CDR3 in DNA: TGTGCCAGCAGCTCCACAGGCGGAAAAGGCTACACCTTC. Translation gives CASSSTGGKGYTF.

The genes are TRBV5-1 and TRBJ2-3; 13 positions match TRBD2. This CDR3 is 19 amino acids long. CDR1 is SGHRS, CDR2 YFSETQ, per germline. V lost 0 bases, J lost 2 bases, and 9 bases stayed unmatched. The CDR3 DNA is TGCGCCAGCAGCTTGGGACTAGCGGGGGGATCCTTCAACACAGATACGCAGTATTTT. It yields the protein CASSLGLAGGSFNTDTQYF.

Worth noting for this clone: A read error may account for a junction end that differs from germline. The chain joins TRBV28 to TRBJ2-7; maybe TRBD2 (5 bases). This CDR3 is built from 12 residues. Per germline, CDR1 MDHEN and CDR2 SYDVKM. CDR3 region: CASSAIGGSTQF. CDR3 coding DNA: TGTGCCAGCAGTGCAATCGGAGGCTCCACCCAATTC.

The gene calls are TRBV28 and TRBJ2-2; 9 nucleotides agree with TRBD1. Trimming at V came to 5 bases and at J to 3 bases, leaving 1 base not matched to a gene. Germline CDR1 MDHEN, CDR2 SYDVKM. This CDR3 has 14 residues. CDR3 nucleotides: TGTGCCAGCAGTCACAGGGGGCACACCGGGGAGCTGTTTTTT. This gives the protein CASSHRGHTGELFF.

The CDR3 is CASSQRRGDTEAFF. The CDR3 bases are TGCGCCAGCAGCCAGAGGCGGGGGGACACTGAAGCTTTCTTT. J is TRBJ1-1 and V is TRBV4-1; TRBD1 is a possible D gene (5 bases). Germline CDR1 MGHRA, CDR2 YSYEKL. The CDR3 sequence is 14 residues long. V gave up 3 bases and J gave up 3 bases, with 11 bases separating them.

V gene TRBV6-6 combines with J gene TRBJ1-3; no firm D call. The length of the CDR3 is 14 residues. Germline V gene sequence: CDR1 MNHNY, CDR2 SVGAGI (reference sequence). V lost 6 bases and J 2 bases, leaving 11 bases between the germline ends. For the CDR3, the DNA is TGTGCCAGCAGCCTACAAGAGGCTGGAAACACCATATATTTT. This sequence encodes CASSLQEAGNTIYF.

The CDR3 nucleotides are TGTGCCAGCAGCTTGGGGGGCAGCACAGATACGCAGTATTTT. Its protein product is CASSLGGSTDTQYF. The rearrangement links TRBV5-4 to TRBJ2-3, with a tentative D call TRBD1 (5 bases). The CDR3 runs to 14 residues. CDR1 is SGHNT, CDR2 YYREEE, per germline (reference sequence). V was pared by 0 bases and J by 0 bases, with 5 bases between. Together with reference TRBV5-4 and TRBJ2-3, the CDR3 gives the full variable domain: ETGVTQSPTHLIKTRGQQVTLRCSSQSGHNTVSWYQQALGQGPQFIFQYYREEENGRGNFPPRFSGLQFPNYSSELNVNALELDDSALYLCASSLGGSTDTQYFGPGTRLTVL.

The chain employs TRBV5-1 and TRBJ2-1, with 8 bases matching TRBD2. Trimming took 0 bases from V and 3 from J; bases not matched to a gene: 5. In germline, CDR1 is SGHRS, CDR2 YFSETQ. The CDR3 is 16 residues long. CDR3 residues: CASSLEAGGFYNEQFF. CDR3 nucleotide sequence: TGCGCCAGCAGCTTGGAGGCGGGGGGTTTCTACAATGAGCAGTTCTTC.

V gene TRBV4-2 combines with J gene TRBJ2-5; 10 bases line up with TRBD2. CDR1 is LGHNA and CDR2 is YNFKEQ in the germline V gene. With V trimmed by 2 bases and J by 1 base, 4 bases remained unmatched. The CDR3 length is 16 residues. As DNA, the CDR3 is TGTGCCAGCAGCCAAAACCCTAGCGGGAGCCAAGAGACCCAGTACTTC. It translates to CASSQNPSGSQETQYF.

The gene calls are TRBV19 and TRBJ1-2, with a weak D call TRBD1 (5 bases). Germline CDR1 and CDR2: LNHDA and SQIVND (reference sequence). CDR3 length: 15 residues. V was clipped by 3 bases and J by 5 bases, with 16 bases between them. The CDR3 DNA is TGTGCCAGTAGTATCGCCGGGGGAGAGTGGTATGGCTACACCTTC. This gives the protein CASSIAGGEWYGYTF.